This T cell receptor beta chain was recorded in a study of early T cells in non-severe SARS-CoV-2 infection. The study's findings and limits: Clonotype matching in VDJdb favored anti-spike CD8 responses and did not capture private and CD4 specificities.

This clonotype was seen repeatedly, ten times or more. Its specificity is not known. The germline CDR1 and CDR2 sequences are SGDLS and YYNGEE. V dropped 7 bases and J dropped 9 bases, with 11 bases sitting between them. The CDR3 totals 11 residues. Researchers tagged individual cDNA molecules with unique molecular identifiers. From the 5' RACE reads, TCRdb called clonotypes with MiXCR, one entry per CDR3 protein. The data hold tens of thousands of distinct CDR3 sequences, with about 13% observed a single time. The TCR comes from an adult who was a healthcare worker with PCR-confirmed SARS-CoV-2 infection or an uninfected control (not recorded which). V is TRBV9 and J is TRBJ2-1; D not certain. Sequenced: whole blood. This CDR3 is CASSRLGEQFF. CDR3 sequence (DNA): TGTGCCAGCTCTCGTTTGGGTGAGCAGTTCTTC.